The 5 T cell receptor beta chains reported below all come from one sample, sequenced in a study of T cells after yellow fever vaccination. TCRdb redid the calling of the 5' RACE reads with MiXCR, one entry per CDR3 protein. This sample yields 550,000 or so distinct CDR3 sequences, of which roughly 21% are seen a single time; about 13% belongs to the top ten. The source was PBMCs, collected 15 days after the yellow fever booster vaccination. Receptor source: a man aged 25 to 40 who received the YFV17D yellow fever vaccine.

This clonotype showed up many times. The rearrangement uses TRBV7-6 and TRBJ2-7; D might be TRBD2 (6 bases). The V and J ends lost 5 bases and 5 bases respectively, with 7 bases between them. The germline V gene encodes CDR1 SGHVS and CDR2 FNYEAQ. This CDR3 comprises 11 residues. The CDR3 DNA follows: TGTGCCAGCAGCCCGGGGGACGAGCAGTACTTC. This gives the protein CASSPGDEQYF.

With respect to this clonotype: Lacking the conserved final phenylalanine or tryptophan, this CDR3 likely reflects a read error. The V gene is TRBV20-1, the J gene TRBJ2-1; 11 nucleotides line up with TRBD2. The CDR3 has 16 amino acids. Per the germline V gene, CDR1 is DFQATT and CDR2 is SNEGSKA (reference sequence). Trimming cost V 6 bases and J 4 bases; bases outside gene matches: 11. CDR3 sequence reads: CSAGEVGTSGYNEQFS. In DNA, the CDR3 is TGCAGTGCAGGGGAGGTGGGGACTAGCGGATACAATGAGCAGTTCTCC.

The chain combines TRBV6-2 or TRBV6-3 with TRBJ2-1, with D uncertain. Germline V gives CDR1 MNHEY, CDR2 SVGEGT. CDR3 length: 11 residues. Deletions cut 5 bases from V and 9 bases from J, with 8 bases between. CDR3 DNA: TGTGCCAGCAGTGGTTCATCTGAGCAGTTCTTC. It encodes CASSGSSEQFF.

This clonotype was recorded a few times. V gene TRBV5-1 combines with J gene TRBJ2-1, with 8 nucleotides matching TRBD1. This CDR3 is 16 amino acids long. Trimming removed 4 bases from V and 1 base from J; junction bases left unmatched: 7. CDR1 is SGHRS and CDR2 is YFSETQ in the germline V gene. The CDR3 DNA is TGCGCCAGCAGCCCGCAGGACAGGGTTTCCTACAATGAGCAGTTCTTC. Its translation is CASSPQDRVSYNEQFF.

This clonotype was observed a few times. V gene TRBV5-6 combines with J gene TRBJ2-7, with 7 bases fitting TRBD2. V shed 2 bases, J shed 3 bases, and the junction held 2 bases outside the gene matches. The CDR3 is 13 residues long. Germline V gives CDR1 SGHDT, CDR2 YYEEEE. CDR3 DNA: TGTGCCAGCAGCTTCGGACTAGACTACGAGCAGTACTTC. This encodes CASSFGLDYEQYF.